Given below is one T cell receptor beta chain in context. These data originate in a study of blood T cell repertoires in COVID-19. In the study overall: Acute-phase and convalescent COVID-19 samples originated in the United States, Italy and Spain. Sources were T cells, B-cell-depleted T cells, or PBMCs; the material itself was cDNA or gDNA.

Per the original methods: Nucleated cell counts were estimated from reference gene primer amplification. Profiled with immunoSEQ multiplex PCR; TCRdb holds only in-frame clones, not every one. The V and J calls and clone size were taken over from that table, and D and trimming were inferred from the DNA. The profile shows some 700,000 clones, approximately 90% of them singletons. Germline V gene sequence: CDR1 MGHRA, CDR2 YSYEKL. V lost 4 bases, J lost 6 bases, and 5 bases stayed unmatched. The CDR3 length is 13 residues. V and J are TRBV4-1 and TRBJ1-1, with 7 bases that match TRBD1. This TCR came from a woman between 18 and 29 years old with acute or convalescent COVID-19. Sequencing used peripheral blood. Here the CDR3 DNA reads TGCGCCAGCAGCCCGATCCAGGGGGCTGAAGCTTTCTTT. Amino acids: CASSPIQGAEAFF.